Listed here are 10 T cell receptor beta chains from one sample, sequenced in a study of blood T cell repertoires in COVID-19. TCRdb's copy holds only in-frame clones and misses some; the assay was immunoSEQ multiplex PCR. The data show tens of thousands of clones, roughly 86% seen once. Sequencing was carried out using peripheral blood. These receptors were taken from a human donor in a cohort sampled during active COVID-19.

The chain employs TRBV19 and TRBJ1-6; 8 bases align to TRBD1. CDR3 length equals 15 residues. Germline loops: CDR1 LNHDA, CDR2 SQIVND (reference sequence). After removal of 3 bases from V and 7 bases from J, the junction contained 5 bases not matched to a gene. The CDR3, as DNA: TGTGCCAGTAGTATCGGACAGGGAGAGAATTCACCCCTCCACTTT. Protein product: CASSIGQGENSPLHF. Complete variable domain (other parts from reference TRBV19 and TRBJ1-6): DGGITQSPKYLFRKEGQNVTLSCEQNLNHDAMYWYRQDPGQGLRLIYYSQIVNDFQKGDIAEGYSVSREKKESFPLTVTSAQKNPTAFYLCASSIGQGENSPLHFGNGTRLTVT.

This chain joins TRBV7-2 and TRBJ2-3; TRBD1 might be the D (5 bases). CDR3 length equals 15 residues. From germline, CDR1 is SGHTA and CDR2 FQGNSA. Trimming took 2 bases from V and 0 from J, leaving 9 bases between them. The CDR3 region has the DNA TGTGCCAGCAGCTTAAGGGGCCAGAGCACAGATACGCAGTATTTT. Its translation is CASSLRGQSTDTQYF.

The gene calls are TRBV5-4 and TRBJ2-7; 7 nucleotides match TRBD1. The V segment lost 4 bases and the J segment 3 bases; nucleotides outside the gene matches: 4. The germline CDR1 and CDR2 sequences are SGHNT and YYREEE (reference sequence). This CDR3 contains 13 residues. CDR3 sequence (DNA): TGTGCCAGCAGCCTCGGACAGGTCTACGAGCAGTACTTC. This encodes CASSLGQVYEQYF.

This sequence joins TRBV7-8 and TRBJ1-1; D uncertain. The germline V gene has CDR1 SGHVS and CDR2 FQNEAQ. The V and J ends lost 0 bases and 0 bases respectively, with 8 bases between them. This CDR3 spans 15 amino acids. The CDR3 DNA follows: TGTGCCAGCAGCTTAGCAGGGAGATTGAACACTGAAGCTTTCTTT. Amino acids: CASSLAGRLNTEAFF.

The chain has TRBV10-3 and TRBJ2-2; 7 positions match TRBD2. The CDR3 runs 18 residues. Losses at the gene ends were 3 bases for V and 1 base for J; bases not matched to a gene: 11. Germline CDR1 reads ENHRY; CDR2 reads SYGVKD. The CDR3 DNA reads TGTGCCATCAGTGAAGGCGGGGGATTAACTTTGAACACCGGGGAGCTGTTTTTT. Its translation: CAISEGGGLTLNTGELFF.

This chain joins TRBV12-3 or TRBV12-4 and TRBJ1-2; TRBD1 might be the D (5 bases). V shed 5 bases and J shed 8 bases, with 15 bases lying between them. The CDR3 extends over 13 amino acids. The CDR3 spells CASSRQILHGYTF. CDR3 DNA: TGTGCCAGCAGTCGACAGATTCTTCACGGCTACACCTTC.

The chain employs TRBV5-1 and TRBJ2-7; TRBD1 agrees at 10 bases. The CDR3 runs to 14 residues. Looked up from germline, CDR1 is SGHRS and CDR2 is YFSETQ. The V and J ends lost 3 bases and 7 bases, in that order; junction bases with no gene match: 7. For the CDR3, the DNA is TGCGCCAGCAGCTCGGGACAGGGGTTGGGGGAGCAGTACTTC. It yields the protein CASSSGQGLGEQYF.

This clone was counted only a few times. The chain combines TRBV27 with TRBJ1-2, with no clear D. Germline CDR1 reads MNHEY; CDR2 reads SMNVEV (reference sequence). Deletions cut 6 bases from V and 0 bases from J, with 8 bases between. CDR3 size: 13 residues. The CDR3 protein is CASSVRANYGYTF. DNA for the CDR3: TGTGCCAGCAGCGTAAGAGCTAACTATGGCTACACCTTC.

J is TRBJ2-3 and V is TRBV14; TRBD2 might be the D (6 bases). Trimming pared 0 bases from V and 4 bases from J, leaving 20 bases between. The CDR3 contains 18 residues. CDR1 is SGHDN and CDR2 is FVKESK in the germline V gene. DNA for the CDR3: TGTGCCAGCAGCCAAGAGGTCGGGGACTGGCGTGTGGCAGATACGCAGTATTTT. Its protein is CASSQEVGDWRVADTQYF.

The chain carries TRBV6-6 and TRBJ2-1, with D hard to call. The V gene's germline CDR1 is MNHNY and CDR2 SVGAGI (reference sequence). CDR3 length: 12 residues. With 4 bases removed from V and 9 bases from J, the gap between germline ends came to 10 bases. CDR3 in DNA: TGTGCCAGCAGTTTAGGCTCAGGTGAGCAGTTCTTC. Its protein product is CASSLGSGEQFF.